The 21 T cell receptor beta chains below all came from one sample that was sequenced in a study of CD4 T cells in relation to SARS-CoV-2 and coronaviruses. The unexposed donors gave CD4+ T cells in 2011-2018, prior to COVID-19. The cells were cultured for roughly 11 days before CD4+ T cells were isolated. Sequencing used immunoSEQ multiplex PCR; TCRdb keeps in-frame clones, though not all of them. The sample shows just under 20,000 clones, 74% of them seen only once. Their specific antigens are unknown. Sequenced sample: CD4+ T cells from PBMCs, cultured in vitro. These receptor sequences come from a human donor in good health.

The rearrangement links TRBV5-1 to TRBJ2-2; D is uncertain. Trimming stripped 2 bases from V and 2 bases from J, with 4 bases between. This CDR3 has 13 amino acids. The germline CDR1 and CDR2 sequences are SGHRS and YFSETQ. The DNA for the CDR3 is TGCGCCAGCAGCTTCGACAACACCGGGGAGCTGTTTTTT. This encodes CASSFDNTGELFF.

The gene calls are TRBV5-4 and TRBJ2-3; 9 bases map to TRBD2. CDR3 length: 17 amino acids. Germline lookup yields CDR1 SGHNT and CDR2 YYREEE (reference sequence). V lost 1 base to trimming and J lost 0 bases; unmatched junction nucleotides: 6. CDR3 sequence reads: CASSLFAGGPSTDTQYF. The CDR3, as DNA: TGTGCCAGCAGCTTGTTCGCGGGGGGGCCCAGCACAGATACGCAGTATTTT.

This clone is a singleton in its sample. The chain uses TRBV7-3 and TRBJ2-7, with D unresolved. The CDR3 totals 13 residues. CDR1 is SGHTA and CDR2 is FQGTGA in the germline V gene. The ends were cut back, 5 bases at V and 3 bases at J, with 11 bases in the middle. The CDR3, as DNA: TGTGCCAGCAGCCCGGACGGGTTCTACGAGCAGTACTTC. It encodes CASSPDGFYEQYF.

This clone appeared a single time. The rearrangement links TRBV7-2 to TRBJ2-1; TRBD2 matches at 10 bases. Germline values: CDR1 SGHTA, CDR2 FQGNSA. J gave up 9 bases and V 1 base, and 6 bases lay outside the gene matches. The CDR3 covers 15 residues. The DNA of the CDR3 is TGTGCCAGCAGCTTAGACCCAGCGGGAGGGGTTGAGCAGTTCTTC. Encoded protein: CASSLDPAGGVEQFF.

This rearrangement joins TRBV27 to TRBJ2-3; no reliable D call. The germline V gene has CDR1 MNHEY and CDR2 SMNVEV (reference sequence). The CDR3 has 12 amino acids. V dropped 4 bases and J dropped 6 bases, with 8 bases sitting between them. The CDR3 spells CASSSLGDTQYF. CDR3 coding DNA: TGTGCCAGCAGTTCCCTGGGGGATACGCAGTATTTT.

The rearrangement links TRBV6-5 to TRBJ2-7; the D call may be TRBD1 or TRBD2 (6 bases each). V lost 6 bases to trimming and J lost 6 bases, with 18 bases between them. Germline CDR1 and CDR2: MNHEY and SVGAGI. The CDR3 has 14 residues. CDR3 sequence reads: CASSSTRGVGEQYF. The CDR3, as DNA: TGTGCCAGCAGCTCCACGAGGGGGGTCGGCGAGCAGTACTTC.

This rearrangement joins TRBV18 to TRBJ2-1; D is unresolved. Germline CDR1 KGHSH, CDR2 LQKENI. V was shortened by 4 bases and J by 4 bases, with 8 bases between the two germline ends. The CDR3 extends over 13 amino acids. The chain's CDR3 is CASSLPTYNEQFF. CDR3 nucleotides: TGTGCCAGCTCACTCCCAACTTACAATGAGCAGTTCTTC.

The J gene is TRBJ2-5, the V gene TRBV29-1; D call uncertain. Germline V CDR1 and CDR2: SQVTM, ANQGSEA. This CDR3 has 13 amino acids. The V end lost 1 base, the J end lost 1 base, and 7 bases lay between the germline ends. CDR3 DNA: TGCAGCGTTGAAGCCGTCGGCCAAGAGACCCAGTACTTC. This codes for CSVEAVGQETQYF.

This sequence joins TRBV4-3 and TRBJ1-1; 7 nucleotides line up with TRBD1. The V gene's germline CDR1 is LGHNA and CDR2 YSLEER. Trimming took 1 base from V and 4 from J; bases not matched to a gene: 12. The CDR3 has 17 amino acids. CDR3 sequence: CASSQGLFDRVITEAFF. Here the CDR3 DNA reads TGCGCCAGCAGCCAAGGACTTTTCGACAGGGTGATCACTGAAGCTTTCTTT.

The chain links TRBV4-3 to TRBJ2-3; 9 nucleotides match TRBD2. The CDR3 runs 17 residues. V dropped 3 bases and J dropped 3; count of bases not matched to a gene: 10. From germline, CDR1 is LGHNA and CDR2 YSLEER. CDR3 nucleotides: TGCGCCAGCAGCCACCGCTTAGCGGGAGAATCGACAGATACGCAGTATTTT. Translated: CASSHRLAGESTDTQYF.

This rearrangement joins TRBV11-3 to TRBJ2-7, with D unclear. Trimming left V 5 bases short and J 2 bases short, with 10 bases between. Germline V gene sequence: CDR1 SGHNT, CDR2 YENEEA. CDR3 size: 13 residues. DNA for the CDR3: TGTGCCAGCAGCATCAGACCGACCTACGAGCAGTACTTC. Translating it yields CASSIRPTYEQYF.

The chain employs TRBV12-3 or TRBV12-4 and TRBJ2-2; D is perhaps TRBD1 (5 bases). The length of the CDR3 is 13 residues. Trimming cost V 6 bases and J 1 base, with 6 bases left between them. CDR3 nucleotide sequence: TGTGCCAGCAGACAGGAGAACACCGGGGAGCTGTTTTTT. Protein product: CASRQENTGELFF.

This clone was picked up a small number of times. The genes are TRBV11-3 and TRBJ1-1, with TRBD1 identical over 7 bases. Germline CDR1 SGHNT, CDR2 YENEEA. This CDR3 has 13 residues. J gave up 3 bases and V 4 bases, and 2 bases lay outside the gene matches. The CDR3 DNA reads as TGTGCCAGCAGCTCTGACAGGGACACTGAAGCTTTCTTT. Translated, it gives CASSSDRDTEAFF.

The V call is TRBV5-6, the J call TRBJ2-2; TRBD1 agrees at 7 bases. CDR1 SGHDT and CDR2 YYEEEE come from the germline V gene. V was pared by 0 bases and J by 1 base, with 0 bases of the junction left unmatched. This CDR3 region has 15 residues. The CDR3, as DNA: TGTGCCAGCAGCTTGGGGGACAGGAACACCGGGGAGCTGTTTTTT. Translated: CASSLGDRNTGELFF.

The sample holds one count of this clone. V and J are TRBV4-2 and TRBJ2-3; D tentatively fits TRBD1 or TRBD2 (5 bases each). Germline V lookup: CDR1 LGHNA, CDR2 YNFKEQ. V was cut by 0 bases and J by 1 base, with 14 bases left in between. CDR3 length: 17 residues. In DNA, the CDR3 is TGTGCCAGCAGCCAAGATCATGGGGGATCGGGCACAGATACGCAGTATTTT. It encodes CASSQDHGGSGTDTQYF.

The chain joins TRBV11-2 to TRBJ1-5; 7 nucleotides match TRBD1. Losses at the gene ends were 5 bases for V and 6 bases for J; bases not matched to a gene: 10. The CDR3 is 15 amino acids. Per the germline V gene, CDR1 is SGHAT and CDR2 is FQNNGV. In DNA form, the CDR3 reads TGTGCCAGCAGCCCCACGACAGGGTCGGGTCAGCCCCAGCATTTT. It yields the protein CASSPTTGSGQPQHF.

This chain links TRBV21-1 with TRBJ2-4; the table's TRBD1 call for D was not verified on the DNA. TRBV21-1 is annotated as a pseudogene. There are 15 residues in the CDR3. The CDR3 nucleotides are TGTGCCAGCAGCAACAACAGCAATAGTCAAAACATTCAGTACTTC. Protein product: CASSNNSNSQNIQYF.

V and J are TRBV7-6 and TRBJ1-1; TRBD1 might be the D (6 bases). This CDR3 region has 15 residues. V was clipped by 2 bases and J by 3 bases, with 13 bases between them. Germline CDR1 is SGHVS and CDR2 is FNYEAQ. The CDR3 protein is CASSLKGVADTEAFF. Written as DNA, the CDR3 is TGTGCCAGCAGCTTAAAGGGGGTAGCGGACACTGAAGCTTTCTTT.

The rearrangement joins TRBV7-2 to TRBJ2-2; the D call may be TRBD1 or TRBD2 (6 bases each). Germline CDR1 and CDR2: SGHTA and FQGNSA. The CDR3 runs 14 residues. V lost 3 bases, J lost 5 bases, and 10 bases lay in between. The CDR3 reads CASSFGGHTGELFF. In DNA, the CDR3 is TGTGCCAGCAGCTTTGGGGGGCATACCGGGGAGCTGTTTTTT.

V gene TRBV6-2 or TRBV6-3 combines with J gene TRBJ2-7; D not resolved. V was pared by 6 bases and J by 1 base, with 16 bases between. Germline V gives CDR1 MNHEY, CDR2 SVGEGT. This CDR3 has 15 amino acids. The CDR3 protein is CASSKAANPSYEQYF. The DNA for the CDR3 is TGTGCCAGCAGCAAGGCGGCTAACCCTTCCTACGAGCAGTACTTC.

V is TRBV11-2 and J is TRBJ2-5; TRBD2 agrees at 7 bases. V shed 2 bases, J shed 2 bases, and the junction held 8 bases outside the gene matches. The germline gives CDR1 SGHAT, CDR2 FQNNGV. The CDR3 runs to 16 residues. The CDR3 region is CASSLYTAGRQETQYF. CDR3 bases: TGTGCCAGCAGCTTATATACAGCGGGGAGGCAAGAGACCCAGTACTTC.